The clone carrying this T cell receptor (beta chain) was observed a single time. These data are taken from a study of shared clonotypes between healthy human individuals. The V and J ends lost 5 bases and 4 bases, in that order; junction bases with no gene match: 8. Germline values: CDR1 SNHLY, CDR2 FYNNEI. CDR3 size: 15 residues. Method: immunoSEQ multiplex PCR; TCRdb's copy keeps in-frame clones and lacks some. The table lists approximately 2,300,000 clones, just under 95% of them singletons, with about 0.36% in the top ten. Sequencing was performed on naive CD4+ T cells from PBMCs. Subset of the sample: CD45RA+ positively selected. This clonotype was sampled from a man younger than 35 in good health. Some clones in this sample may be carry-over from other donors' samples. The rearrangement uses TRBV2 and TRBJ2-5; 9 bases align to TRBD2. For the CDR3, the DNA is TGTGCCAGCAGTAAACCGGCGGGGGGGAGAGAGACCCAGTACTTC. As protein: CASSKPAGGRETQYF.